This T cell receptor (beta chain) is from a study of blood T cell repertoires in COVID-19. This clone was detected only a few times. Per the study methods: By means of reference gene primer amplification, nucleated cell counts were estimated. Profiled with immunoSEQ multiplex PCR; TCRdb holds only in-frame clones, not every one. That table is the source of V, J and clone size, and D and trimming were worked out from the DNA. Among around 71,000 clones listed, more than 80% were seen once. CDR1 and CDR2 (germline): SGHTA, FQGNSA. CDR3 size: 18 residues. The V and J ends lost 5 bases and 5 bases, in that order; junction bases with no gene match: 12.

The V and J genes are TRBV7-2 and TRBJ2-6; TRBD1 aligns across 10 bases. Material: peripheral blood. The TCR comes from an older man with acute or convalescent COVID-19. CDR3 protein: CASSLGGQGLLRANVLTF. CDR3 nucleotide sequence: TGTGCCAGCAGCCTAGGGGGACAGGGGCTCCTCAGGGCCAACGTCCTGACTTTC.